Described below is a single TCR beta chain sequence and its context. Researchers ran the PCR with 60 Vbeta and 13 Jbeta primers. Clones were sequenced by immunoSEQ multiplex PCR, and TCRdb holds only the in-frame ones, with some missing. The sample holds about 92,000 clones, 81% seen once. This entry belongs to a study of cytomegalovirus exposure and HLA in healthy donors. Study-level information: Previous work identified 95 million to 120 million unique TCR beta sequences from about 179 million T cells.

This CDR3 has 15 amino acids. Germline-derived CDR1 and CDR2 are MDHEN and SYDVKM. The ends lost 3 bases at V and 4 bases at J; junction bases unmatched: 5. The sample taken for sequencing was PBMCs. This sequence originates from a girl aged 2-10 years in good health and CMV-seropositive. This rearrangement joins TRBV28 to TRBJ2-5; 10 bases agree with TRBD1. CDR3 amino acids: CASSFPGTGAETQYF. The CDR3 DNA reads TGTGCCAGCAGTTTCCCCGGGACAGGGGCAGAGACCCAGTACTTC. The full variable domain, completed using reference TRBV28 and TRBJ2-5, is DVKVTQSSRYLVKRTGEKVFLECVQDMDHENMFWYRQDPGLGLRLIYFSYDVKMKEKGDIPEGYSVSREKKERFSLILESASTNQTSMYLCASSFPGTGAETQYFGPGTRLLVL.